The clone carrying this T cell receptor beta chain was detected many times. Antigen specificity is unknown. Trimming cost V 3 bases and J 4 bases; bases outside gene matches: 14. Germline V lookup: CDR1 KGHSH, CDR2 LQKENI. The CDR3 is made up of 18 amino acids. The data originate from a study of T-cell reconstitution after alpha-beta-depleted transplantation in children. General study points: Diversity and T-cell counts at one year after transplant derived mostly from new T cells.

Molecular barcoding with unique molecular identifiers was used for the TCRbeta library. TCRdb reanalysed the PCR reads using MiXCR and keeps one entry per CDR3 protein. The data contain about 830,000 distinct CDR3 sequences, under 20% of them singletons. V and J are TRBV18 and TRBJ2-2; TRBD2 matches at 7 bases. This sequence was found in a male patient younger than 18 who had a stem cell transplant for acute lymphoblastic leukemia, so the T cells may come from the graft donor. The sample consisted of PBMCs, mostly from graft donor cells, taken 360 days after TCRalphabeta/CD19-depleted stem cell transplant. CDR3 residues: CASSPPGASGPRTGELFF. In nucleotides, the CDR3 is TGTGCCAGCTCACCCCCGGGCGCTAGCGGTCCACGCACCGGGGAGCTGTTTTTT.